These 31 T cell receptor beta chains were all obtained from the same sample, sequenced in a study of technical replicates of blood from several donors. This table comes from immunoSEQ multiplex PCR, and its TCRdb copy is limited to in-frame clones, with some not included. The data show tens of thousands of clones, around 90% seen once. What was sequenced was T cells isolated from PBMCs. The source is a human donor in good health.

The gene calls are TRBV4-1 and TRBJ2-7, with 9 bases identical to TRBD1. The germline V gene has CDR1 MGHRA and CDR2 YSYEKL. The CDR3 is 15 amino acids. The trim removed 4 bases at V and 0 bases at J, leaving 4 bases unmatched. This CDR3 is CASSPGQGHSYEQYF. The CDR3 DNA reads TGCGCCAGCAGCCCCGGACAGGGGCACTCCTACGAGCAGTACTTC.

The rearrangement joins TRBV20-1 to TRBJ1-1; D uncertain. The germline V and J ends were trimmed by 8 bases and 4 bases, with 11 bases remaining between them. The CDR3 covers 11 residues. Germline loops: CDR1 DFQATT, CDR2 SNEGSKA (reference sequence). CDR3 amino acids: CSYKRGTEAFF. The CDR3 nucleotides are TGCAGTTACAAACGGGGCACTGAAGCTTTCTTT.

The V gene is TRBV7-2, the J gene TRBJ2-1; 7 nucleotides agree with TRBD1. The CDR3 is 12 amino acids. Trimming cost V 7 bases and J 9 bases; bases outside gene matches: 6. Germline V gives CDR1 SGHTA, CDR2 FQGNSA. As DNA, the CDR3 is TGTGCCAGCACCCGGGACAGCCGTGAGCAGTTCTTC. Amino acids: CASTRDSREQFF.

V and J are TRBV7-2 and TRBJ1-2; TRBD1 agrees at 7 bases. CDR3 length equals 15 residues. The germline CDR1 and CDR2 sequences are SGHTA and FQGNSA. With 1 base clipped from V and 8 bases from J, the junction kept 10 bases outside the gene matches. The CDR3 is CASSLVRLGGGGYTF. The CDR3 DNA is TGTGCCAGCAGCTTAGTGAGATTAGGGGGCGGAGGCTACACCTTC.

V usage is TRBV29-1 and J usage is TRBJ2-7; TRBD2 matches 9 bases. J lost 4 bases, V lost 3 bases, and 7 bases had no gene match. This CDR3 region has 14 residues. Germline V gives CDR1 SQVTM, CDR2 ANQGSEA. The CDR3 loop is CSVEASGTPYEQYF. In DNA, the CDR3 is TGCAGCGTTGAGGCTAGCGGGACCCCGTACGAGCAGTACTTC.

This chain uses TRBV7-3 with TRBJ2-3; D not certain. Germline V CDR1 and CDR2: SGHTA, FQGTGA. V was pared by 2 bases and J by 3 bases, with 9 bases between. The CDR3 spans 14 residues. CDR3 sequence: CASSLEVGTDTQYF. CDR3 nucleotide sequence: TGTGCCAGCAGCTTAGAGGTCGGAACAGATACGCAGTATTTT. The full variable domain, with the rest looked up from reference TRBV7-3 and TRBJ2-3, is GAGVSQTPSNKVTEKGKYVELRCDPISGHTALYWYRQSLGQGPEFLIYFQGTGAADDSGLPNDRFFAVRPEGSVSTLKIQRTERGDSAVYLCASSLEVGTDTQYFGPGTRLTVL.

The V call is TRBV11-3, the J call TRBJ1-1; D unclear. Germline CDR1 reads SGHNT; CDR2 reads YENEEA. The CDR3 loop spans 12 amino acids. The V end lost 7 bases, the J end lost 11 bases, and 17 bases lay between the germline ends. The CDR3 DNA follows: TGTGCCAGCAACTCCCCCGGAGGGAGGGCTTTCTTT. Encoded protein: CASNSPGGRAFF.

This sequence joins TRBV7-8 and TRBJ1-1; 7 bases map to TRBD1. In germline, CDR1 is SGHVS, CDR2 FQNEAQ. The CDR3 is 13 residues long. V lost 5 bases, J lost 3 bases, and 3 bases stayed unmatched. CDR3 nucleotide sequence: TGTGCCAGCAGCACCAGGGGGTACACTGAAGCTTTCTTT. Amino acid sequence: CASSTRGYTEAFF.

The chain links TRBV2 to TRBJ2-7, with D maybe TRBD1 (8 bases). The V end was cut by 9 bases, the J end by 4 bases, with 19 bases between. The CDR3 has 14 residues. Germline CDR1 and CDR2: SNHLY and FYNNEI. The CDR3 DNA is TGTGCCAGTAACGGGAGGACAGGGTTGTACGAGCAGTACTTC. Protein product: CASNGRTGLYEQYF.

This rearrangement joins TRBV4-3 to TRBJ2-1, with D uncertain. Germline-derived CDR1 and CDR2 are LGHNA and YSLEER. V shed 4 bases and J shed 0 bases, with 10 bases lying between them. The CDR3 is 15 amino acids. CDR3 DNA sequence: TGCGCCAGCAGCCTATTAGTGAGCTCCTACAATGAGCAGTTCTTC. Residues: CASSLLVSSYNEQFF.

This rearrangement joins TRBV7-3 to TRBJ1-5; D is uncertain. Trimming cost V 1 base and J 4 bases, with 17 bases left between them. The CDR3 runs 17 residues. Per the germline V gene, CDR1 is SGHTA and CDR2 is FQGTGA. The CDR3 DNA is TGTGCCAGCAGCTTAAAGGCCCGGAGGGTAAGAAATCAGCCCCAGCATTTT. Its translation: CASSLKARRVRNQPQHF.

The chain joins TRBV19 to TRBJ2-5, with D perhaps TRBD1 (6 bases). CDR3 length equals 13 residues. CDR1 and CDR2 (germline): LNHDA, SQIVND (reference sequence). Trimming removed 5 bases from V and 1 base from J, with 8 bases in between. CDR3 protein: CASSSGVQETQYF. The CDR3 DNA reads TGTGCCAGTAGTTCAGGGGTCCAAGAGACCCAGTACTTC.

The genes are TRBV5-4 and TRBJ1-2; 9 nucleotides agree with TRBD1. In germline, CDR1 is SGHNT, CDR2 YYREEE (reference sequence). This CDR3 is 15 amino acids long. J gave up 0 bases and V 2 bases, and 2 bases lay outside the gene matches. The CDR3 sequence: CASSFRQGANYGYTF. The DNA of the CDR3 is TGTGCCAGCAGCTTTAGACAGGGGGCTAACTATGGCTACACCTTC.

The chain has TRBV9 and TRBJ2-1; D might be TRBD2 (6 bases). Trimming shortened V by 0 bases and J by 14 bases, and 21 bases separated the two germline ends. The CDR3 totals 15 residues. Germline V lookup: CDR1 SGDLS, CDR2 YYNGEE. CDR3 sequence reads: CASSVDPGTSSLKFF. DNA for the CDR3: TGTGCCAGCAGCGTAGACCCCGGGACTTCCTCCCTGAAGTTCTTC.

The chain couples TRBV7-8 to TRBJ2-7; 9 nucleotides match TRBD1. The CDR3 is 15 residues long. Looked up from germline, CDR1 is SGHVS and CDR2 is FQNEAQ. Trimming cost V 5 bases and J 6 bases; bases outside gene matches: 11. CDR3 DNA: TGTGCCAGCAGCCATACCGGGACAGGGATACGCGAGCAGTACTTC. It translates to CASSHTGTGIREQYF.

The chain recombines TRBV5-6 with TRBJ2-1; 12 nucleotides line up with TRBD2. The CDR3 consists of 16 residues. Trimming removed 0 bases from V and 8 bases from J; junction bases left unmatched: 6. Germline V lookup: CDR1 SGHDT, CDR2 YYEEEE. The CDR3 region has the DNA TGTGCCAGCAGCTTGGGACTAGCGGGAGCTGGGGATGAGCAGTTCTTC. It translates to CASSLGLAGAGDEQFF.

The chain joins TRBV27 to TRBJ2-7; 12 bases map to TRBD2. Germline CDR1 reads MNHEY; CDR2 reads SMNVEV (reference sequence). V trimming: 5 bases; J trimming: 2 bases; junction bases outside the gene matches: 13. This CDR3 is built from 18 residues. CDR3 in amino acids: CASSEGLAGPLPTYEQYF. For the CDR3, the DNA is TGTGCCAGCAGTGAAGGACTAGCGGGACCTCTGCCCACCTACGAGCAGTACTTC.

The CDR3 DNA reads as TGTGCCAGCAGTGAATTGGCTAGCGGGAGCAATGAGCAGTTCTTC. Translation: CASSELASGSNEQFF. The gene calls are TRBV2 and TRBJ2-1; 10 nucleotides line up with TRBD2. CDR1 is SNHLY, CDR2 FYNNEI, per germline. The CDR3 runs 15 residues. Germline trimming cut 2 bases from V and 6 bases from J; bases unmatched to any gene: 4.

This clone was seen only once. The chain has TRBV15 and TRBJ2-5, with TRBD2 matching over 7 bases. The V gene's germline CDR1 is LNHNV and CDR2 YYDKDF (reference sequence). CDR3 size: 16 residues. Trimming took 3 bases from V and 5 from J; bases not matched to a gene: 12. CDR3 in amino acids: CATSRRLAQAGETQYF. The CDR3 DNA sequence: TGTGCCACCAGCAGGAGACTAGCCCAAGCGGGCGAGACCCAGTACTTC.

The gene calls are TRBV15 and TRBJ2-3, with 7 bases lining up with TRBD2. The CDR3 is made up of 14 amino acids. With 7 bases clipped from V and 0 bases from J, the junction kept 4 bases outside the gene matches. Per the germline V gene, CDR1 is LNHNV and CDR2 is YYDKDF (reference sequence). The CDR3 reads CATTSGTSTDTQYF. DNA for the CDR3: TGTGCCACCACTAGCGGAACTAGCACAGATACGCAGTATTTT.

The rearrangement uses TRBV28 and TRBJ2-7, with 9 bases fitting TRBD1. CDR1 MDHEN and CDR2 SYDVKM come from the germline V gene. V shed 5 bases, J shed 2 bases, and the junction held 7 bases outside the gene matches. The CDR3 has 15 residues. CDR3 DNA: TGTGCCAGCAGTGCCGGACAGGGGATCCCCTACGAGCAGTACTTC. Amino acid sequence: CASSAGQGIPYEQYF.

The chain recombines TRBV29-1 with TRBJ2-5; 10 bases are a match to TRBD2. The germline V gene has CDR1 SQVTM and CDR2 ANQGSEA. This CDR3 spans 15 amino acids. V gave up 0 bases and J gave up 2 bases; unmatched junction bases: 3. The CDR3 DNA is TGCAGCGTTGAAGATAGAGCGGGAGGGCAAGAGACCCAGTACTTC. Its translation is CSVEDRAGGQETQYF.

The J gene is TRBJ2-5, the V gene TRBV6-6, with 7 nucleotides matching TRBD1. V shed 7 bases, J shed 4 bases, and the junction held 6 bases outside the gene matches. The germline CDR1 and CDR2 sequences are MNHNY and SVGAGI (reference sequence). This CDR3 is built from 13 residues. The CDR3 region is CASTYYRGETQYF. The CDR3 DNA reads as TGTGCCAGCACCTATTACAGGGGAGAGACCCAGTACTTC.

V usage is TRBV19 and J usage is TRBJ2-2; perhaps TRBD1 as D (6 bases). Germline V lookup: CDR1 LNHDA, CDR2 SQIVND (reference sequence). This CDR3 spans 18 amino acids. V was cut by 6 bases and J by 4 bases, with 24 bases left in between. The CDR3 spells CASRMDRGGPASTGELFF. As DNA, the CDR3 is TGTGCCAGTAGAATGGACAGAGGGGGACCAGCGAGCACCGGGGAGCTGTTTTTT.

The DNA of the CDR3 is TGTGCCAGCAGCTTGACCCATACTAGCGGGAGCGATACGCAGTATTTT. Translating it yields CASSLTHTSGSDTQYF. This chain links TRBV5-6 with TRBJ2-3, with 11 bases identical to TRBD2. CDR3 length: 16 residues. V dropped 1 base and J dropped 6; count of bases not matched to a gene: 7. In germline, CDR1 is SGHDT, CDR2 YYEEEE.

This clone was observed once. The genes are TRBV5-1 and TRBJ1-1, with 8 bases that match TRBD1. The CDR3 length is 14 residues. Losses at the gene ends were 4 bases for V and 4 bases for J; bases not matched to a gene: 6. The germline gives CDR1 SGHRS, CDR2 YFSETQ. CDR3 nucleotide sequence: TGCGCCAGCAGCGGTGGACAGGGAACCACTGAAGCTTTCTTT. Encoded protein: CASSGGQGTTEAFF. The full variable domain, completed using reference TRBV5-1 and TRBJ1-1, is KAGVTQTPRYLIKTRGQQVTLSCSPISGHRSVSWYQQTPGQGLQFLFEYFSETQRNKGNFPGRFSGRQFSNSRSEMNVSTLELGDSALYLCASSGGQGTTEAFFGQGTRLTVV.

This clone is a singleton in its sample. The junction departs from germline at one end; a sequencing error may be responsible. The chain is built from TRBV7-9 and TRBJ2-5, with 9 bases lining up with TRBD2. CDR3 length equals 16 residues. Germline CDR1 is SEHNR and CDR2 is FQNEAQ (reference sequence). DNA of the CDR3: TGTGCCACCAGCCCGTTTGTAGCGGGAGTCCAAGAGACCCAGTACTTC. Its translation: CATSPFVAGVQETQYF.

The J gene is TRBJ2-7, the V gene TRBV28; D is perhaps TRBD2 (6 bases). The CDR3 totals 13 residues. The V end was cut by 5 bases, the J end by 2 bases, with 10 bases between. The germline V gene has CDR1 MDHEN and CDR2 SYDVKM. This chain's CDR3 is CASSTGLAYEQYF. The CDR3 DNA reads TGTGCCAGCAGTACGGGACTCGCCTACGAGCAGTACTTC. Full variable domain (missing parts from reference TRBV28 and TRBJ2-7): DVKVTQSSRYLVKRTGEKVFLECVQDMDHENMFWYRQDPGLGLRLIYFSYDVKMKEKGDIPEGYSVSREKKERFSLILESASTNQTSMYLCASSTGLAYEQYFGPGTRLTVT.

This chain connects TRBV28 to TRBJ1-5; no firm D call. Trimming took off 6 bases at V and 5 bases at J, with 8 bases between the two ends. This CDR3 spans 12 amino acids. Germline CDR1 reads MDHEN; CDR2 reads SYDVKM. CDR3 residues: CASSQTDQPQHF. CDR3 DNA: TGTGCCAGCAGCCAAACAGATCAGCCCCAGCATTTT.

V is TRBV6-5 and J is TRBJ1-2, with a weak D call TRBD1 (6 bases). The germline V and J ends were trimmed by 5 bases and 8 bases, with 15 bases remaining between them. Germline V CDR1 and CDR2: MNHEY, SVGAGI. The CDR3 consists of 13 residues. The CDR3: CASSRQGGGGYTF. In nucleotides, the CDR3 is TGTGCCAGCAGTAGGCAGGGAGGGGGAGGCTACACCTTC.

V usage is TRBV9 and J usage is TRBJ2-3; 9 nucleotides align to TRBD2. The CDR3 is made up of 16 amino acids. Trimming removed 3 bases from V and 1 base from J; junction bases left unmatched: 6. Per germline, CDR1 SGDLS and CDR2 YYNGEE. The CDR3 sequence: CASSESLAGRTDTQYF. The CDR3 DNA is TGTGCCAGCAGCGAATCACTAGCGGGCCGCACAGATACGCAGTATTTT.